Shown below are 13 T cell receptor beta chains from a single sample sequenced in a study of T cell repertoires in cytomegalovirus infection. TCRdb used MiXCR to reprocess the reads, holding one entry per CDR3 protein. The table includes about 400,000 distinct CDR3 sequences, about 35% detected once. These receptors' antigens are unknown. The sample consisted of cultured PBMCs, taken from culture after CMV antigen stimulation. These receptor sequences come from a human donor in good health (CMV status not recorded). Some clones in this sample may be carry-over from other donors' samples.

V usage is TRBV7-8 and J usage is TRBJ2-3; no clear D. This CDR3 is 14 amino acids long. The V gene lost 1 base and the J gene lost 2 bases, with 7 bases spanning the gap. In germline, CDR1 is SGHVS, CDR2 FQNEAQ. CDR3 amino acids: CASSLVSVTDTQYF. The DNA of the CDR3 is TGTGCCAGCAGCTTAGTTTCGGTCACAGATACGCAGTATTTT.

This clonotype was detected a few times. The CDR3 reads CASSRHGYTF. In nucleotides, the CDR3 is TGTGCCAGCAGCCGGCATGGCTACACCTTC. The J gene is TRBJ1-2, the V gene TRBV2; D uncertain. Germline CDR1 reads SNHLY; CDR2 reads FYNNEI. The CDR3 totals 10 residues. V was trimmed by 6 bases and J by 6 bases, leaving 5 bases between them.

In DNA, the CDR3 is TGCGCCAGCAGCCAAGTCCAGGGAGTAACAGATACGCAGTATTTT. It translates to CASSQVQGVTDTQYF. The chain links TRBV4-3 to TRBJ2-3, with D perhaps given as TRBD1 or TRBD2 (5 bases each). The V end was cut by 1 base, the J end by 3 bases, with 11 bases between. This CDR3 spans 15 amino acids. Per the germline V gene, CDR1 is LGHNA and CDR2 is YSLEER.

Details on this clonotype: The conserved phenylalanine or tryptophan is not found at the CDR3 terminus, so this likely reflects a read error. This sequence joins TRBV7-4 and TRBJ2-1, with 12 bases fitting TRBD2. The CDR3 loop spans 19 amino acids. Looked up from germline, CDR1 is SGHVT and CDR2 is SQSDAQ. The CDR3 DNA follows: TGTGCCAGCAGCTTATGGGGAGAAGTACTAGCGGGAGGAGGCAATGCGCAGTTCTGC. It codes for CASSLWGEVLAGGGNAQFC.

The chain joins TRBV4-1 to TRBJ2-1; either TRBD1 or TRBD2 may fit D (6 bases each). CDR1 and CDR2 (germline): MGHRA, YSYEKL. The CDR3 consists of 13 residues. Trimming shortened V by 3 bases and J by 6 bases, and 9 bases separated the two germline ends. The CDR3 here is CASSHGGLNEQFF. In DNA form, the CDR3 reads TGCGCCAGCAGCCACGGGGGCCTCAATGAGCAGTTCTTC.

This clonotype has at least ten counts. This chain joins TRBV20-1 and TRBJ2-3; 13 nucleotides line up with TRBD2. Germline CDR1 DFQATT, CDR2 SNEGSKA (reference sequence). This CDR3 has 15 residues. With V trimmed by 6 bases and J by 4 bases, 7 bases remained unmatched. DNA of the CDR3: TGCAGTGCACCCGGGACTAGCGGGAATTCAGATACGCAGTATTTT. This gives the protein CSAPGTSGNSDTQYF.

The chain recombines TRBV4-2 with TRBJ2-3, with a tentative D call TRBD1 (5 bases). CDR3 length: 16 amino acids. CDR1 is LGHNA, CDR2 YNFKEQ, per germline. The V end was cut by 8 bases, the J end by 5 bases, with 23 bases between. CDR3: CASGQGNGDVIDTQYF. The CDR3 region has the DNA TGTGCCAGCGGACAAGGGAACGGAGATGTGATAGATACGCAGTATTTT.

This clonotype showed up just a few times. V is TRBV19 and J is TRBJ2-3; TRBD1 is a possible D gene (7 bases). The V end was cut by 3 bases, the J end by 5 bases, with 15 bases between. The germline V gene encodes CDR1 LNHDA and CDR2 SQIVND (reference sequence). The CDR3 covers 15 residues. Here the CDR3 reads CASSIAAGGQDTQYF. The CDR3 DNA is TGTGCCAGTAGTATCGCGGCAGGGGGGCAAGATACGCAGTATTTT. Using reference TRBV19 and TRBJ2-3 for the parts outside the CDR3, the full variable domain is DGGITQSPKYLFRKEGQNVTLSCEQNLNHDAMYWYRQDPGQGLRLIYYSQIVNDFQKGDIAEGYSVSREKKESFPLTVTSAQKNPTAFYLCASSIAAGGQDTQYFGPGTRLTVL.

The rearrangement joins TRBV11-2 to TRBJ2-2, with D unresolved. Trimming removed 5 bases at V and 9 bases at J, with 22 bases between. Germline-derived CDR1 and CDR2 are SGHAT and FQNNGV. The CDR3 spans 16 residues. DNA for the CDR3: TGTGCCAGCAGCACCCGGCCGGGTCTCTCCCCCAGGGAGCTGTTTTTT. Protein product: CASSTRPGLSPRELFF.

In this sample, this clonotype turned up a few times. CDR3 nucleotides: TGTGCCACCGAAGGACAGGGTTACAATGAGCAGTTCTTC. Residues: CATEGQGYNEQFF. The chain uses TRBV24-1 and TRBJ2-1, with TRBD1 identical over 8 bases. CDR1 and CDR2 (germline): KGHDR, SFDVKD. CDR3 size: 13 residues. The V and J ends lost 9 bases and 4 bases, in that order; junction bases with no gene match: 4.

This clonotype was picked up a small number of times. The V gene is TRBV15, the J gene TRBJ2-5, with a tentative D call TRBD2 (6 bases). The germline V gene has CDR1 LNHNV and CDR2 YYDKDF (reference sequence). V lost 3 bases and J lost 5, with 13 bases in between. The CDR3 is 14 residues long. The CDR3 reads CATSRRGALETQYF. In DNA, the CDR3 is TGTGCCACCAGCAGGCGCGGGGCCCTGGAGACCCAGTACTTC.

This clonotype was observed a few times. The CDR3 DNA follows: TGTGCCAGCAGTTCAACAGGGATTCAGCCCCAGCATTTT. Translation: CASSSTGIQPQHF. The rearrangement joins TRBV7-2 to TRBJ1-5, with a tentative D call TRBD1 (6 bases). CDR1 SGHTA and CDR2 FQGNSA come from the germline V gene. This CDR3 spans 13 amino acids. V was cut by 6 bases and J by 6 bases, with 12 bases left in between.

This clonotype was recorded many times. V gene TRBV7-2 combines with J gene TRBJ1-1; unclear D gene. This CDR3 contains 15 residues. CDR1 is SGHTA, CDR2 FQGNSA, per germline. Trimming removed 1 base from V and 0 bases from J, with 9 bases in between. CDR3 protein: CASSLESELNTEAFF. Written as DNA, the CDR3 is TGTGCCAGCAGCTTAGAGTCAGAGCTGAACACTGAAGCTTTCTTT.